This is a list of T cell receptor beta chains from one sample in a study of patients and donors after allogeneic stem cell transplantation. From the RT-PCR reads, TCRdb called clonotypes with MiXCR, one entry per CDR3 protein. The repertoire consists of hundreds of thousands of distinct CDR3 sequences, with around 40% occurring once and the leading ten covering roughly 10%. The sequencing sample was made of blood, either unsorted or a sorted T cell fraction (not recorded which). These receptors were obtained from a human donor who was either an allogeneic HSCT recipient or a stem cell or donor lymphocyte infusion donor (not recorded which). It is not recorded whose cells these are; they may come from a transplant donor. CDR3s include the opening cysteine and the closing phenylalanine or tryptophan. Each record gives: J gene, D gene, V gene, clone size, CDR3 length, CDR3 DNA, CDR3 protein. D genes are given only for firm matches. The size entry is marked missing in some rows and otherwise reads once, few, many or a size class.

J gene: TRBJ1-5
D gene: TRBD1
V gene: TRBV12-3/TRBV12-4
clone size: .
CDR3 length: 16
CDR3 DNA: TGTGCCAGCAGTTCCCTCATTGGGACAGCGAATCAGCCCCAGCATTTT
CDR3 protein: CASSSLIGTANQPQHF

J gene: TRBJ1-1
D gene: TRBD1
V gene: TRBV27
clone size: .
CDR3 length: 13
CDR3 DNA: TGTGCCAGCAGGAGGGACAGTACCCTTGAAGCTTTCTTT
CDR3 protein: CASRRDSTLEAFF

J gene: TRBJ2-1
D gene: TRBD1
V gene: TRBV7-2
clone size: .
CDR3 length: 15
CDR3 DNA: TGTGCCAGCAGCTACACAGGGGGCCGTTACAATGAGCAGTTCTTC
CDR3 protein: CASSYTGGRYNEQFF

J gene: TRBJ1-2
D gene: TRBD1
V gene: TRBV7-8
clone size: few
CDR3 length: 13
CDR3 DNA: TGTGCCAGCAGCCGAGGGGGCGGGTATGGCTACACCTTC
CDR3 protein: CASSRGGGYGYTF

J gene: TRBJ2-7
D gene: .
V gene: TRBV20-1
clone size: few
CDR3 length: 14
CDR3 DNA: TGCAGTGCTAAGTGGGCTAGCAGTCCCTACGAGCAGTACTTC
CDR3 protein: CSAKWASSPYEQYF

J gene: TRBJ2-7
D gene: .
V gene: TRBV18
clone size: .
CDR3 length: 14
CDR3 DNA: TGTGCCAGCTCACCACCGACGGATCCCTACGAGCAGTACTTC
CDR3 protein: CASSPPTDPYEQYF

J gene: TRBJ1-2
D gene: .
V gene: TRBV27
clone size: .
CDR3 length: 14
CDR3 DNA: TGTGCCAGCAGTTTATCGCGGGCCGACTATGGCTACACCTTC
CDR3 protein: CASSLSRADYGYTF

J gene: TRBJ2-1
D gene: TRBD1
V gene: TRBV6-5
clone size: .
CDR3 length: 16
CDR3 DNA: TGTGCCAGCAGTTACACACAGGGGGACGGGGACAATGAGCAGTTCTTC
CDR3 protein: CASSYTQGDGDNEQFF

J gene: TRBJ1-6
D gene: .
V gene: TRBV7-9
clone size: few
CDR3 length: 15
CDR3 DNA: TGTGCCAGCAGCCCACAGGGTGCATGGAATTCACCCCTCCACTTT
CDR3 protein: CASSPQGAWNSPLHF

J gene: TRBJ1-1
D gene: TRBD1
V gene: TRBV4-2
clone size: few
CDR3 length: 14
CDR3 DNA: TGTGCCAGCAGCCCCCCAGGGGGCGACACTGAAGCTTTCTTT
CDR3 protein: CASSPPGGDTEAFF

J gene: TRBJ1-2
D gene: .
V gene: TRBV4-1
clone size: .
CDR3 length: 18
CDR3 DNA: TGCGCCAGCAGCCATAAAAGGCAGATGGGGGGGCTAGGGTATGGCTACACCTTC
CDR3 protein: CASSHKRQMGGLGYGYTF

J gene: TRBJ2-5
D gene: .
V gene: TRBV28
clone size: few
CDR3 length: 14
CDR3 DNA: TGTGCCAGCAGTTTTCACAAGTACCAAGAGACCCAGTACTTC
CDR3 protein: CASSFHKYQETQYF

J gene: TRBJ2-7
D gene: .
V gene: TRBV6-1
clone size: few
CDR3 length: 13
CDR3 DNA: TGTGCCAGCAGAGGTCAGTGGTCCGACGAGCAGTACTTC
CDR3 protein: CASRGQWSDEQYF

J gene: TRBJ1-2
D gene: TRBD1
V gene: TRBV5-1
clone size: .
CDR3 length: 14
CDR3 DNA: TGCGCCAGCAGCTCGGGACAGATTAACTATGGCTACACCTTC
CDR3 protein: CASSSGQINYGYTF